This T cell receptor (beta chain) was recorded in a study of cytomegalovirus exposure and HLA in healthy donors (dated 2017 in TCRdb). Regarding the complete study: An earlier analysis of roughly 500 of the donors reported 250 to 300 Gb of sequence data and roughly 100 million unique TCR beta sequences from some 180 million T cells. In the later analysis, no new phenotypic data were used to find candidate immune exposures; instead, reliance was placed on TCR beta sequences and their occurrence across donors. The study combined high-throughput TCR immunosequencing, statistical association of individual TCRs with disease status, and machine learning to predict cytomegalovirus infection status. The number of typed donors differed by locus: about 620-640 for A, B, C, DRB1 and DQB1; about 520 for DQA1; approximately 600 for DPA1; and 450 to 480 for DPB1. An earlier analysis of some 500 of the donors applied high-throughput TCR beta sequencing to assess whether each TCR beta V gene segment acted as functional or pseudogenic. In addition to the first cohort of around 670 subjects, a separate validation cohort of under 150 different subjects was used. HLA typing included class I and class II loci at four-digit resolution. An early release that covered fewer than 800 HLA-typed donors contained about 300 gigabases of sequencing data and approximately 85 million unique TCR sequences. Among the approximately 400 genotyped donors, about 85% belonged to the genetic ancestry cluster associated with self-reported Caucasian donors. The study aimed to test whether cataloging public T cell receptors could reveal signatures of past pathogen exposure. Roughly 5 DR-DQ haplotypes were handled as single units for association and clustering because linkage in the cohort was strong. Donor age, sex, ethnicity and CMV serostatus were compiled together with the repertoire data. Every discovery cohort repertoire had been produced on one sequencing platform. Using immunosequencing, the study profiled T cell repertoires from fewer than 700 subjects and related those repertoires to cytomegalovirus serostatus. Across approximately 400 genotyped donors of the cohort, an average of about 240,000 unique TCR beta nucleotide sequences per donor were sequenced, and 15% to 20% of those sequences were non-productive. Genome-wide SNP genotypes for about 55% of the roughly 670 donors were used in a later genetic analysis, which treated that subset as a discovery cohort. To study patterns of TCR occurrence, a later analysis re-analyzed previously published TCR beta repertoires from around 700 donors and added high-resolution HLA genotyping.

What the work shows at the level of the full study, not this receptor alone: A further reported finding was that TCR beta sequences accurately predicted the HLA-A and HLA-B alleles for most subjects in the first cohort. In a later analysis, the rate of TCR association differed among HLA loci, with DRB1 alleles having the most associated TCRs and HLA-C alleles having the fewest. Roughly uniform sequencing depth across donors was assumed in presence/absence analyses, although this assumption may not hold. At a false discovery rate of 0.05, a later analysis linked about 17,000 TCR beta sequences to specific HLA alleles. According to a later genetic analysis, donors in an Asian-associated ancestry cluster had fewer N-insertions in productive TCRs than the approximately 650-donor mean. Most TCR sequences were seen in very few donors, while some public TCRs were found in many individuals. In a later genetic analysis, a missense DCLRE1C variant was associated with V-gene and J-gene trimming of TCR beta chains, and the association was replicated in an independent cohort. Linkage disequilibrium might explain the correlated functional status among segregating V segments, but an unknown experimental factor could not be ruled out. In this cohort, only TCR beta chains were sequenced, and detectable features were limited by the absence of alpha or paired-chain data. In a later analysis, most CMV-associated TCR beta chains were found to appear HLA-restricted, with HLA associations seemingly driven largely by CMV exposure. In vitro tests confirmed that a few of the cytomegalovirus-associated TCR beta chains recognize cytomegalovirus antigens. An earlier analysis of around 600 of the donors showed that most TCR beta V segments appeared in productive rearrangements either about 87% or about 30% of the time, which broadly matched IMGT annotations. A cluster of highly shared sequence variants was judged likely to be a technical artifact of the sequencing pipeline. Some IMGT-functional V segments, including TRBV6-2 and TRBV6-3, could not be told apart with the 87-base-pair reads, so those segments were excluded. Because HLA typing was unavailable for some donors at each locus, only the typed subset was used in association tests. The only immune exposure information available for the cohort was CMV serostatus. A later analysis reported that several top co-occurrence clusters appeared linked to parvovirus B19, influenza, CMV and Epstein-Barr virus. According to the authors, the approach could potentially be generalized to other disease states and immunological phenotypes. Roughly 15 rarely observed V segments, including chromosome 9 orphons, were excluded from the earlier analysis of just under 600 of the donors because counts were too low. Assigning TCR associations to individual alleles was difficult when HLA alleles, especially DR and DQ, strongly co-occurred. A later analysis found that HLA-associated TCR beta chains were more clonally expanded and had lower generation probabilities than equally common non-associated chains. The classifier was reported to diagnose cytomegalovirus status with high specificity and sensitivity in both the original and validation cohorts. The study gave a list of 150 to 200 TCR beta chains associated with cytomegalovirus.

For this clone: Its binding antigen is unknown. Base qualities are not at hand, and no much larger clone is one base apart.

Libraries were made using the immunoSEQ multiplex PCR assay. The multiplex PCR relied on a mix of 60 forward primers for TCR Vbeta segments and 13 reverse primers for TCR Jbeta segments. The CDR3 region of rearranged TCR beta genes was amplified from genomic DNA with a multiplex PCR assay. The amplified TCR beta libraries were sequenced on the Illumina HiSeq System as 87-base-pair reads. In the source study's methods: Across the 600 to 700 repertoires, a later analysis counted roughly 84 million unique TCR beta chains, about 10 million of which were shared by at least two donors. A nearest-neighbor algorithm error-corrected the raw reads and collapsed the reads into unique sequences, merging closely related sequences to remove PCR and sequencing errors. To assign V, D and J gene segments, CDR3 sequences were aligned to IMGT reference sequences. For a sequence to be retained, a match of at least six nucleotides was required to both a V gene segment and a J gene segment. Rearrangements were classified as productive when the CDR3 lacked stop codons and remained in frame with V and J, and all other rearrangements were classified as non-productive. CDR3 was defined by IMGT convention, running from the second conserved V-encoded cysteine to the conserved J-encoded phenylalanine. In an earlier analysis of 550 to 650 of the donors, sequences lacking an unambiguous match to a single V gene segment were excluded. An earlier analysis of 450 to 650 of the donors called V segments functional above 56.7% productive rearrangements and segregating when the between-donor standard deviation exceeded 5%. A statistical classification framework was developed to diagnose cytomegalovirus status using the catalog of TCR beta chain sequences. A later analysis assigned V and J genes by comparing TCR nucleotide sequences with IMGT/GENE-DB human TR gene sequences. In a later analysis, CDR3 sequences and most-parsimonious VDJ recombination scenarios were assigned using the TCRdist pipeline. In a later analysis, every TCR beta chain was defined by the combination of its CDR3 amino acid sequence and its V-gene family, and reads without a unique V-gene family were dropped. As a way to deal with suspected cross-contamination and a sequencing artifact, a later analysis dropped 500 to 700 nucleotide sequences that were highly shared and had low generation probability. In a later analysis, a clonal expansion index was calculated for each public chain from normalized within-repertoire ranks of inferred template counts. A later analysis computed generation probabilities with a VDJ recombination model fitted to out-of-frame rearrangements, and checked the results against IGoR. In a later analysis, hypergeometric tests were used to score TCR-TCR, TCR-HLA and TCR-CMV co-occurrence, with a repertoire-size bias correction applied to TCR pairs. To estimate false discovery rates, a later analysis permuted the HLA or CMV assignments 20 times. In a later analysis, co-occurring TCRs were grouped using DBSCAN, and TCRdist sequence similarity was added for clustering within HLA-allele-positive subsets. Repertoires with fewer than 30,000 or more than 120,000 public chains were left out of co-occurrence clustering, as were a handful of repertoires with anomalous nucleotide sharing. This immuneACCESS table, as held by TCRdb, lists in-frame sequences with V and J called but not all clones. Of the missing ones, under half trace to an unresolved V gene in checked studies; the others have no known cause. That table supplies the V and J calls and clone size; D and trimming were determined from the DNA. This sample is represented by about 90,000 clones; approximately 71% of them were singletons. The top ten constitute approximately 15% of the sample.

The cohort was made up of roughly 670 healthy bone marrow donors. At the time of sampling, every cohort member was nominally healthy, though immune exposures that went unrecorded were likely present. The donor was CMV seropositive and belonged to the group of 270 or so seropositive cohort members. A peripheral blood sample was collected from each donor, and TCR beta sequencing was performed on peripheral blood mononuclear cells. Genomic DNA extraction from the blood cell samples was performed with the Qiagen DNeasy Blood Extraction Kit. Cut back by 2 bases and 5 bases, the V and J ends lie 10 bases apart. The CDR3 sequence holds 15 residues, the cysteine and phenylalanine included. Only CDR3 DNA remains: 45 bases, in frame from the first base. CDR1 and CDR2, looked up from the germline V gene, are MDHEN and SYDVKM.

The chain is assembled from TRBV28 and TRBJ1-6; a tentative D match to TRBD1 spans 6 bases. The sequence came from a woman aged 18-35 years in good health and CMV-seropositive. The material sequenced was PBMCs. The DNA sequence is given as TGTGCCAGCAGTTTACAGCAGGGGAATAATTCACCCCTCCACTTT. This codes for CASSLQQGNNSPLHF.